Below are 24 T cell receptor beta chains sequenced from a single sample in a study of T cells expressing NK-cell markers. With the 5' RACE reads reprocessed, TCRdb shows one record per CDR3 protein and no DNA. The sample has 130,000 to 150,000 distinct CDR3 sequences. Sequencing was done on a sample of blood T cells: a sorted CD56 or NKG2C T cell subset, CD4+ or CD8+ T cells, or bulk PBMC T cells (not recorded which). The receptors shown here come from a man aged 18 to 29 in good health.

The chain links TRBV27 to TRBJ1-6; TCRdb designates TRBD1, a call that cannot be tested without DNA. Germline V lookup: CDR1 MNHEY, CDR2 SMNVEV (reference sequence). The CDR3 runs to 14 residues. Here the CDR3 reads CASSLDRGRSPLHF.

CDR3 amino acids: CATSRGGGGEQFF. The gene calls are TRBV15 and TRBJ2-1; the TCRdb D gene call, TRBD1, has no DNA to confirm it. The CDR3 runs to 13 residues. Germline CDR1 reads LNHNV; CDR2 reads YYDKDF (reference sequence).

V is TRBV27 and J is TRBJ1-1; TCRdb designates TRBD1, a call that cannot be tested without DNA. There are 14 residues in the CDR3. Germline V CDR1 and CDR2: MNHEY, SMNVEV (reference sequence). CDR3: CASSLSGGFTEAFF.

CDR3 region: CASSIGQGGSADTQYF. The chain carries TRBV9 and TRBJ2-3; TCRdb lists TRBD1, though no DNA is available to test this call. The CDR3 loop spans 16 amino acids. Germline V gene lookup returns CDR1 SGDLS and CDR2 YYNGEE.

This sequence joins TRBV29-1 and TRBJ1-1. The CDR3 runs 13 residues. Germline CDR1 reads SQVTM; CDR2 reads ANQGSEA. The CDR3 sequence is CSVEGEGNTEAFF.

The genes are TRBV7-9 and TRBJ2-3; TCRdb calls TRBD1, which cannot be checked without DNA. CDR1 and CDR2 (germline): SEHNR, FQNEAQ (reference sequence). The CDR3 spans 14 residues. This chain's CDR3 is CATHGQGLADTQYF.

The rearrangement joins TRBV29-1 to TRBJ2-1. Germline values: CDR1 SQVTM, CDR2 ANQGSEA. The CDR3 runs to 15 residues. The CDR3 spells CSVGQGDFSYNEQFF.

The V gene is TRBV29-1, the J gene TRBJ2-7; TCRdb indicates TRBD1, and absent DNA this call remains unverified. The germline V gene has CDR1 SQVTM and CDR2 ANQGSEA. The CDR3 extends over 15 amino acids. CDR3 region: CSVAPGTGSSYEQYF.

The chain is built from TRBV12-3 or TRBV12-4 and TRBJ2-1; lacking DNA, the TRBD2 call made by TCRdb goes unchecked. The CDR3 length is 13 residues. The CDR3 loop is CASSLAAEAEQFF.

The CDR3 loop reads CASSLSASSLGSYNEQFF. The chain has TRBV7-2 and TRBJ2-1. Germline-derived CDR1 and CDR2 are SGHTA and FQGNSA. This CDR3 contains 18 residues.

This chain uses TRBV2 with TRBJ2-1; there is no DNA to check the TCRdb D call of TRBD2. The CDR3 covers 11 residues. The V gene's germline CDR1 is SNHLY and CDR2 FYNNEI. The CDR3 here is CASKSAGFGFF.

This chain connects TRBV5-6 to TRBJ2-1; TCRdb calls TRBD2, which cannot be checked without DNA. The CDR3 consists of 17 residues. Germline V gene lookup returns CDR1 SGHDT and CDR2 YYEEEE. The CDR3 sequence: CASSFWLAGEVINEQFF.

V is TRBV20-1 and J is TRBJ2-7; the TCRdb D gene call, TRBD1, has no DNA to confirm it. The germline V gene has CDR1 DFQATT and CDR2 SNEGSKA (reference sequence). There are 14 residues in the CDR3. This CDR3 is CSARARTDTYEQYF.

V is TRBV15 and J is TRBJ1-5. The CDR3 consists of 15 residues. CDR1 is LNHNV, CDR2 YYDKDF, per germline (reference sequence). CDR3 protein: CATSRDWTANQPQHF.

The J gene is TRBJ2-1, the V gene TRBV29-1; absent DNA, TCRdb's TRBD2 call cannot be checked. CDR1 and CDR2 (germline): SQVTM, ANQGSEA. The CDR3 consists of 16 residues. CDR3 loop: CSVDLWLAGDYNEQFF.

The V gene is TRBV11-2, the J gene TRBJ2-3; TCRdb picks TRBD1, but there is no DNA to check that call. There are 17 residues in the CDR3. Germline-derived CDR1 and CDR2 are SGHAT and FQNNGV. The CDR3 loop reads CASSLVPRPSTLDTQYF.

The chain couples TRBV30 to TRBJ2-4. The CDR3 consists of 14 residues. Germline V gene data show CDR1 as GTSNPN and CDR2 as SVGIG (reference sequence). CDR3 loop: CAWSTDYKGNIQYF.

This chain uses TRBV20-1 with TRBJ2-1; TCRdb indicates TRBD2, and absent DNA this call remains unverified. This CDR3 spans 14 amino acids. The germline gives CDR1 DFQATT, CDR2 SNEGSKA (reference sequence). CDR3: CSARGLTSRGEQFF.

The chain recombines TRBV6-1 with TRBJ2-6. The CDR3 runs 15 residues. Looked up from germline, CDR1 is MNHNS and CDR2 is SASEGT. The CDR3 sequence is CASSSVDSGANVLTF.

V gene TRBV20-1 combines with J gene TRBJ2-3; TCRdb's D call of TRBD2 is untestable without DNA. The CDR3 runs 17 residues. Germline V gene lookup returns CDR1 DFQATT and CDR2 SNEGSKA (reference sequence). The CDR3: CSASPKVIRESTDTQYF.

The chain employs TRBV29-1 and TRBJ2-2; TCRdb's D gene call, TRBD1, goes unchecked for lack of DNA. The CDR3 runs to 14 residues. Germline loops: CDR1 SQVTM, CDR2 ANQGSEA. CDR3 loop: CSVRGTGSGGELFF.

V is TRBV5-1 and J is TRBJ2-7; TCRdb's D call, TRBD2, is unchecked because there is no DNA. Germline V CDR1 and CDR2: SGHRS, YFSETQ. The CDR3 spans 15 residues. The CDR3 sequence: CASSLLAGAPHEQYF.

The chain carries TRBV5-1 and TRBJ1-3. Germline CDR1 reads SGHRS; CDR2 reads YFSETQ. CDR3 length: 15 amino acids. The CDR3 region is CASSLAPDSGNTIYF.

The V gene is TRBV7-8, the J gene TRBJ2-7. CDR3 length: 11 residues. CDR1 and CDR2 from the germline V gene are SGHVS and FQNEAQ. The CDR3 loop is CASSSTYEQYF.